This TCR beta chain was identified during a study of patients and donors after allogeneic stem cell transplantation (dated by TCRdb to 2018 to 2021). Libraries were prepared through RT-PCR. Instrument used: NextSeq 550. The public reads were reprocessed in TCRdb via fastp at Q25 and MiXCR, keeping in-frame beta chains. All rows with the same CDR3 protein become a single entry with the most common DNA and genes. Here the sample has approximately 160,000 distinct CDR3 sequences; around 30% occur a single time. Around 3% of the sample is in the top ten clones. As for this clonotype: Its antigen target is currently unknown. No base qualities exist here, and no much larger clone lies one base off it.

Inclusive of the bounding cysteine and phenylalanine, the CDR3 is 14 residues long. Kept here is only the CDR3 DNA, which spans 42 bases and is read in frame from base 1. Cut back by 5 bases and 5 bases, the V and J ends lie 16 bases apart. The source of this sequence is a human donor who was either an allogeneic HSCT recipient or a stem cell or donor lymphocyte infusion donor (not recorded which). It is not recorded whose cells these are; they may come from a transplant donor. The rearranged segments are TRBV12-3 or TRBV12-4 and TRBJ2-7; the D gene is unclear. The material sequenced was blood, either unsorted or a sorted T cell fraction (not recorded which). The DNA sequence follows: TGTGCCAGCAGTCCCCGACCCCTAAGGGACGAGCAGTACTTC. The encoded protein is CASSPRPLRDEQYF.